This T cell receptor (beta chain) was captured in a study of control samples from healthy donors and cancer patients. Sequencing was performed with immunoSEQ multiplex PCR; in TCRdb, only in-frame clones are kept and a portion is missing. The data show about 150,000 clones, with about 93% seen just once and roughly 2.3% held by the top ten. The V gene's germline CDR1 is SGHAT and CDR2 FQNNGV. Trimming shortened V by 4 bases and J by 8 bases, and 23 bases separated the two germline ends. The CDR3 consists of 16 residues. The chain is built from TRBV11-2 and TRBJ1-1; weak D call: TRBD1 (5 bases). Specimen: blood. This receptor was taken from a man aged 50-59 years in good health. DNA for the CDR3: TGTGCCAGCAGCTCTATAGCCCCCGGGACCGGCATAGAAGCTTTCTTT. This encodes CASSSIAPGTGIEAFF. The complete variable domain, with remaining parts taken from reference TRBV11-2 and TRBJ1-1, reads EAGVAQSPRYKIIEKRQSVAFWCNPISGHATLYWYQQILGQGPKLLIQFQNNGVVDDSQLPKDRFSAERLKGVDSTLKIQPAKLEDSAVYLCASSSIAPGTGIEAFFGQGTRLTVV.